These 11 T cell receptor beta chains originate from one sample sequenced in a study of T cells expressing NK-cell markers. TCRdb reanalyzed the 5' RACE reads, giving one entry per CDR3 protein sequence and no DNA. Recorded for this sample: some 440,000 distinct CDR3 sequences. Sequences were obtained from blood T cells: a sorted CD56 or NKG2C T cell subset, CD4+ or CD8+ T cells, or bulk PBMC T cells (not recorded which). Receptors originate from a woman aged 45-60 years in good health.

V usage is TRBV27 and J usage is TRBJ1-2; the TCRdb D gene call, TRBD1, has no DNA to confirm it. Germline CDR1 and CDR2: MNHEY and SMNVEV (reference sequence). The length of the CDR3 is 15 residues. CDR3: CASSLRRRGGTGYTF.

This sequence joins TRBV7-2 and TRBJ2-3. Germline V gene sequence: CDR1 SGHTA, CDR2 FQGNSA. The CDR3 contains 14 residues. CDR3 residues: CASSLMAVTDTQYF. The full variable domain, with the rest looked up from reference TRBV7-2 and TRBJ2-3, is GAGVSQSPSNKVTEKGKDVELRCDPISGHTALYWYRQSLGQGLEFLIYFQGNSAPDKSGLPSDRFSAERTGGSVSTLTIQRTQQEDSAVYLCASSLMAVTDTQYFGPGTRLTVL.

V is TRBV19 and J is TRBJ2-5; TCRdb outputs TRBD1, but without DNA this stays unchecked. Germline CDR1 and CDR2: LNHDA and SQIVND (reference sequence). CDR3 length: 16 residues. CDR3 sequence: CASSLKQGSRQETQYF.

J is TRBJ2-6 and V is TRBV28; the TCRdb call, TRBD2, lacks DNA for checking. CDR1 MDHEN and CDR2 SYDVKM come from the germline V gene. The CDR3 length is 15 residues. The CDR3 is CASRARDLRANVLTF. Combining the CDR3 with reference TRBV28 and TRBJ2-6 gives the whole variable domain DVKVTQSSRYLVKRTGEKVFLECVQDMDHENMFWYRQDPGLGLRLIYFSYDVKMKEKGDIPEGYSVSREKKERFSLILESASTNQTSMYLCASRARDLRANVLTFGAGSRLTVL.

The rearrangement uses TRBV7-8 and TRBJ2-5; TCRdb calls TRBD1, which cannot be checked without DNA. CDR3 length: 14 residues. Germline values: CDR1 SGHVS, CDR2 FQNEAQ. The CDR3 sequence is CASSLTTGQETQYF.

The CDR3: CASSPRGVLNEQFF. The rearrangement uses TRBV9 and TRBJ2-1. CDR1 SGDLS and CDR2 YYNGEE come from the germline V gene. The CDR3 covers 14 residues.

The genes are TRBV5-1 and TRBJ2-4. This CDR3 spans 16 amino acids. The germline CDR1 and CDR2 sequences are SGHRS and YFSETQ. Here the CDR3 reads CASSLVANAAKNIQYF. Full variable domain (missing parts from reference TRBV5-1 and TRBJ2-4): KAGVTQTPRYLIKTRGQQVTLSCSPISGHRSVSWYQQTPGQGLQFLFEYFSETQRNKGNFPGRFSGRQFSNSRSEMNVSTLELGDSALYLCASSLVANAAKNIQYFGAGTRLSVL.

V and J are TRBV19 and TRBJ2-5; TCRdb selects TRBD2, and the lack of DNA leaves this call unchecked. Germline V lookup: CDR1 LNHDA, CDR2 SQIVND (reference sequence). The CDR3 totals 15 residues. The CDR3 reads CASSLRTSGQETQYF. The full variable domain, rest sourced from reference TRBV19 and TRBJ2-5, is DGGITQSPKYLFRKEGQNVTLSCEQNLNHDAMYWYRQDPGQGLRLIYYSQIVNDFQKGDIAEGYSVSREKKESFPLTVTSAQKNPTAFYLCASSLRTSGQETQYFGPGTRLLVL.

The chain uses TRBV18 and TRBJ2-4. Germline CDR1 reads KGHSH; CDR2 reads LQKENI. This CDR3 spans 15 amino acids. CDR3: CASSPAGVAKNIQYF.

The rearrangement uses TRBV12-3 or TRBV12-4 and TRBJ1-3; TCRdb's D gene call, TRBD1, goes unchecked for lack of DNA. CDR3 length: 17 residues. The chain's CDR3 is CASSLSPVFFKGNTIYF.

The chain is built from TRBV15 and TRBJ1-1; TCRdb outputs TRBD1, but without DNA this stays unchecked. This CDR3 contains 16 residues. Germline-derived CDR1 and CDR2 are LNHNV and YYDKDF (reference sequence). CDR3 sequence reads: CATSSTHSGGNTEAFF.